The rows below give T cell receptor beta chains drawn from one sample of a study of CD8+ T cells in alopecia areata. The repertoire was sequenced with immunoSEQ multiplex PCR; TCRdb's copy has only in-frame clones and lacks some. The data show 150,000 to 200,000 clones, approximately 62% seen once. Sample: CD4+ T cells sorted from blood, taken at week 24, from a patient treated with tofacitinib. All receptors derive from a human donor with alopecia areata. Each CDR3 is given with its conserved first and last residue. Fields, in order: D gene, clone size, V gene, J gene, CDR3 protein, CDR3 DNA. The D gene is left open where the match is weak. Not every row has a clone size; where given, it reads once, few, many or a size class.

>-|many|TRBV29-1|TRBJ1-1
CSVVVGRTNTEAFF
TGCAGCGTTGTAGTTGGACGGACGAACACTGAAGCTTTCTTT
>TRBD2|few|TRBV11-2|TRBJ2-4
CASSLGGQVAGIAKNIQYF
TGTGCCAGCAGCTTAGGGGGTCAGGTAGCGGGGATAGCCAAAAACATTCAGTACTTC
>-|-|TRBV7-9|TRBJ2-5
CASSLAGGFQTQYF
TGTGCCAGCAGCTTAGCAGGGGGGTTCCAGACCCAGTACTTC
>-|-|TRBV29-1|TRBJ2-7
CSAGWSTETYEQYF
TGCAGCGCCGGGTGGTCCACCGAGACCTACGAGCAGTACTTC
>-|-|TRBV13|TRBJ1-1
CASSVEAESLNTEAFF
TGTGCCAGCAGCGTAGAGGCAGAGTCCCTGAACACTGAAGCTTTCTTT
>-|-|TRBV30|TRBJ2-3
CAWRVRLLKGPDTQYF
TGTGCCTGGCGTGTAAGACTGCTGAAAGGCCCAGATACGCAGTATTTT
>TRBD2|-|TRBV9|TRBJ2-5
CASSPRLAGVETQYF
TGTGCCAGCAGCCCTCGACTAGCGGGGGTAGAGACCCAGTACTTC
>-|-|TRBV7-8|TRBJ1-6
CASSPGGPRNSPLHF
TGTGCCAGCAGCCCGGGGGGGCCACGGAATTCACCCCTCCACTTT
>TRBD2|many|TRBV10-3|TRBJ2-1
CAIRRQAGDEQFF
TGTGCCATCCGGAGGCAGGCGGGGGATGAGCAGTTCTTC
>-|few|TRBV29-1|TRBJ1-1
CSVVYGPLTGPLNTEAFF
TGCAGCGTTGTATATGGTCCCCTGACAGGTCCGCTGAACACTGAAGCTTTCTTT
>-|many|TRBV19|TRBJ2-1
CASSIAGSYNEQFF
TGTGCCAGTAGTATAGCGGGGAGCTACAATGAGCAGTTCTTC
>-|-|TRBV7-9|TRBJ1-6
CASSYGEGGSPLHF
TGTGCCAGCAGCTACGGGGAGGGGGGTTCACCCCTCCACTTT
>-|-|TRBV6-5|TRBJ1-2
CASSPRTGSGYTF
TGTGCCAGCAGTCCACGAACAGGGTCTGGCTACACCTTC
>-|-|TRBV5-1|TRBJ2-6
CASSWGSTPSGANVLTF
TGCGCCAGCAGCTGGGGATCGACCCCCTCTGGGGCCAACGTCCTGACTTTC
>-|-|TRBV4-2|TRBJ1-2
CASSQDRAGGEYSGYTF
TGTGCCAGCAGCCAAGATCGAGCGGGGGGCGAGTATAGTGGCTACACCTTC
>TRBD1|-|TRBV29-1|TRBJ2-5
CSAGVTGMVQETQYF
TGCAGCGCCGGCGTGACAGGGATGGTCCAAGAGACCCAGTACTTC
>-|-|TRBV30|TRBJ1-5
CAWSLIQSNQPQHF
TGTGCCTGGAGTCTCATACAGTCCAATCAGCCCCAGCATTTT
>-|few|TRBV6-5|TRBJ1-6
CASSYGPQSPLHF
TGTGCCAGCAGTTACGGACCCCAGTCACCCCTCCACTTT
>-|few|TRBV4-1|TRBJ1-2
CASSQGTGTNYGYTF
TGCGCCAGCAGCCAGGGGACCGGTACTAACTATGGCTACACCTTC
>-|-|TRBV25-1|TRBJ2-5
CASSESRGGTQYF
TGTGCCAGCAGTGAATCAAGGGGCGGGACCCAGTACTTC
>TRBD1|-|TRBV6-5|TRBJ1-1
CASSHEDRANTEAFF
TGTGCCAGCAGTCACGAGGACAGGGCGAACACTGAAGCTTTCTTT
>TRBD2|-|TRBV9|TRBJ2-3
CASSTRLAGDHTDTQYF
TGTGCCAGCAGCACCCGACTAGCGGGGGACCACACAGATACGCAGTATTTT
>-|few|TRBV29-1|TRBJ2-5
CSVAESAEGTQYF
TGCAGCGTTGCGGAGTCGGCGGAGGGGACCCAGTACTTC
>-|few|TRBV30|TRBJ1-2
CAWSVPGGYTF
TGTGCCTGGAGTGTCCCAGGTGGCTACACCTTC
>-|-|TRBV10-2|TRBJ2-5
CASSESTGVEETQYF
TGCGCCAGCAGTGAGTCGACGGGGGTGGAAGAGACCCAGTACTTC
>TRBD1|-|TRBV29-1|TRBJ2-4
CSVARGRAKNIQYF
TGCAGCGTTGCCAGGGGGAGAGCCAAAAACATTCAGTACTTC
>TRBD1|-|TRBV30|TRBJ2-7
CAWSAGQGVEQYF
TGTGCCTGGAGCGCGGGACAGGGCGTCGAGCAGTACTTC
>-|once|TRBV27|TRBJ1-5
CASSFGLGLRPQHF
TGTGCCAGCAGTTTCGGGCTCGGTCTGAGGCCCCAGCATTTT